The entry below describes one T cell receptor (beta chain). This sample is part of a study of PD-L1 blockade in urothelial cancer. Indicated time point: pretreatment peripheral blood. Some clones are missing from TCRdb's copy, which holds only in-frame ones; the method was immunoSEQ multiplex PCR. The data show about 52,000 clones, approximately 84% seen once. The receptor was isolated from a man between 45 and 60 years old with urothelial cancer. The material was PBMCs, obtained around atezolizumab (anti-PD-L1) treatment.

CDR3 DNA: TGTGCCAGCAGTTTATACGTCGGAGCCGAGAATGATGAGCAGTACTTC. This gives the protein CASSLYVGAENDEQYF. The V and J genes are TRBV28 and TRBJ2-7; D not resolved. The germline V gene has CDR1 MDHEN and CDR2 SYDVKM. The CDR3 spans 16 residues. V lost 1 base to trimming and J lost 7 bases, with 20 bases between them.